Described below is a single TCR beta chain sequence and its context. The antigen is undetermined. The data were taken from a study of lymphopenia after photon versus proton radiotherapy. Findings and limits, study-wide: Survival link was tested only in deceased patients; proton benefit remains a possibility. A bigger post-nadir fall in TCR diversity correlated inversely with survival time in deceased patients. Photon-treated patients lost naive T cells and TCR diversity; proton-treated stayed stable.

Generated by immunoSEQ multiplex PCR, the TCRdb table keeps only in-frame clones and is missing some. This repertoire shows about 40,000 clones, approximately 81% found once; its top ten account for 2.9%. The source is a man aged 45 to 65 with gastric cancer. Sequenced here: peripheral blood, sampled from a patient treated with photon-based radiotherapy.

The CDR3, as DNA: TGCGCCAGCAGCCAAGAGCCCGGGTACTATGGCTACACCTTC. Translation: CASSQEPGYYGYTF. This sequence joins TRBV4-1 and TRBJ1-2; D not resolved. The germline gives CDR1 MGHRA, CDR2 YSYEKL. V was shortened by 0 bases and J by 3 bases, with 8 bases between the two germline ends. The CDR3 has 14 amino acids.